Listed below are T cell receptor beta chains from one sample, sequenced in a study of shared clonotypes between healthy human individuals. The method was immunoSEQ multiplex PCR; TCRdb's version includes in-frame clones alone and lacks a portion of them. The sample carries 850,000 to 1,200,000 clones, about 75% recorded once. Source material: memory CD4+ T cells sorted from blood. These receptors all stem from a man aged 18 to 29 in good health. Both conserved end residues are part of each CDR3. D genes are given only for firm matches. Size tells how often a clone was seen (once, few, many) or the class of an expanded clone, and some rows leave it out.

TRBD2	-	TRBJ2-7	TRBV5-4	CASSLGTSGSSYEQYF	TGTGCCAGCAGCTTGGGGACTAGCGGTTCTTCCTACGAGCAGTACTTC
TRBD2	-	TRBJ2-1	TRBV6-1	CASSVSGSPTYNEQFF	TGTGCCAGCAGTGTTAGCGGGAGTCCAACCTACAATGAGCAGTTCTTC
TRBD1	-	TRBJ2-3	TRBV9	CASSVAGGRGTDTQYF	TGTGCCAGCAGCGTAGCAGGGGGCCGAGGGACAGATACGCAGTATTTT
TRBD1	-	TRBJ2-3	TRBV7-9	CASSSGTGGRDTQYF	TGTGCCAGCAGTTCCGGGACAGGGGGCCGGGATACGCAGTATTTT
-	many	TRBJ1-3	TRBV7-2	CASSLGDYGLSGNTIYF	TGTGCCAGCAGCTTAGGTGATTACGGTCTCTCTGGAAACACCATATATTTT
-	once	TRBJ1-4	TRBV6-5	CASSLGQGREKLFF	TGTGCCAGCAGTTTGGGGCAGGGAAGAGAAAAACTGTTTTTT
TRBD1	-	TRBJ1-2	TRBV6-1	CASSERDGRGHGYTF	TGTGCCAGCAGTGAGCGGGATGGCAGGGGGCATGGCTACACCTTC
-	-	TRBJ1-1	TRBV10-3	CAISTVLQQNTEAFF	TGTGCCATCAGCACAGTGTTACAGCAGAACACTGAAGCTTTCTTT
TRBD1	-	TRBJ2-7	TRBV5-6	CASTGWGQGTYEQYF	TGTGCCAGCACCGGTTGGGGACAGGGTACCTACGAGCAGTACTTC
TRBD1	-	TRBJ1-2	TRBV7-8	CASSLEGTGATYGYTF	TGTGCCAGCAGCTTAGAAGGGACAGGGGCTACCTATGGCTACACCTTC
TRBD2	-	TRBJ2-1	TRBV6-1	CASSVAGTSAYNEQFF	TGTGCCAGCAGTGTGGCCGGGACTAGCGCATACAATGAGCAGTTCTTC
-	-	TRBJ2-7	TRBV5-1	CASSPTGLLYEQYF	TGCGCCAGCAGTCCGACAGGCCTCCTTTACGAGCAGTACTTC
TRBD1	-	TRBJ2-5	TRBV25-1	CASHSETGRETQYF	TGTGCCAGCCACTCTGAGACAGGGCGAGAGACCCAGTACTTC
-	few	TRBJ1-2	TRBV6-5	CASTQPGTGYTF	TGTGCCAGCACTCAACCGGGAACCGGCTACACCTTC
-	once	TRBJ2-3	TRBV15	CATSTDRGDTQYF	TGTGCCACCAGCACCGACCGGGGAGATACGCAGTATTTT
TRBD1	-	TRBJ2-5	TRBV10-3	CAIRGTAEETQYF	TGTGCCATCAGAGGGACAGCCGAAGAGACCCAGTACTTC
-	once	TRBJ1-4	TRBV5-1	CASSSEGVRGGEKLFF	TGCGCCAGCAGCAGCGAAGGGGTCAGGGGAGGTGAAAAACTGTTTTTT
TRBD1	-	TRBJ2-2	TRBV10-2	CASSVNRGPGELFF	TGCGCCAGCAGTGTGAACAGGGGTCCCGGGGAGCTGTTTTTT
TRBD1	-	TRBJ2-7	TRBV10-3	CAITPDRSNEQYF	TGTGCCATCACCCCGGACAGGTCGAACGAGCAGTACTTC
-	-	TRBJ2-1	TRBV7-2	CASSLGTGPINEQFF	TGTGCCAGCAGCTTAGGAACAGGCCCCATAAATGAGCAGTTCTTC
TRBD2	-	TRBJ2-3	TRBV30	CAWSGTSGSGDTQYF	TGTGCCTGGAGCGGGACTAGCGGGAGTGGAGATACGCAGTATTTT
-	-	TRBJ2-5	TRBV5-4	CASSLGHAIGETQYF	TGTGCCAGCAGCTTAGGACATGCGATTGGAGAGACCCAGTACTTC
TRBD2	few	TRBJ2-3	TRBV5-6	CASSPLALAASTDTQYF	TGTGCCAGCAGCCCCCTCGCCCTAGCGGCGAGCACAGATACGCAGTATTTT
-	-	TRBJ1-1	TRBV7-8	CASSYVQVANTEAFF	TGTGCCAGCAGCTATGTACAGGTAGCGAACACTGAAGCTTTCTTT
-	-	TRBJ1-4	TRBV6-1	CASREGPRIEKLFF	TGTGCCAGTCGGGAGGGACCGCGTATTGAAAAACTGTTTTTT
-	-	TRBJ2-1	TRBV6-6	CASRPQGYEQFF	TGTGCCAGCAGGCCACAGGGCTACGAGCAGTTCTTC
-	few	TRBJ2-5	TRBV30	CAWSRNSQETQYF	TGTGCCTGGAGTAGGAACAGCCAAGAGACCCAGTACTTC
-	-	TRBJ2-7	TRBV7-2	CASSPGAGATYEQYF	TGTGCCAGCAGCCCTGGGGCAGGGGCCACCTACGAGCAGTACTTC
-	once	TRBJ1-1	TRBV5-1	CASSEIIGGTEAFF	TGCGCCAGCAGCGAGATAATCGGAGGGACTGAAGCTTTCTTT
TRBD1	-	TRBJ2-1	TRBV11-2	CASSLLRDRVYNEQFF	TGTGCCAGCAGCTTATTAAGGGACAGGGTTTACAATGAGCAGTTCTTC
-	-	TRBJ1-4	TRBV5-1	CASSLMGGLAREKLFF	TGCGCCAGCAGCTTGATGGGAGGGCTCGCAAGAGAAAAACTGTTTTTT
-	-	TRBJ1-2	TRBV28	CASSSFRGRNYGYTF	TGTGCCAGCAGTTCCTTTCGGGGGCGAAACTATGGCTACACCTTC
TRBD2	few	TRBJ2-7	TRBV5-1	CASSLAVGGLSEQYF	TGCGCCAGCAGCTTGGCGGTGGGAGGGCTATCCGAGCAGTACTTC
-	once	TRBJ2-1	TRBV13	CASSLGLQGSSYNEQFF	TGTGCCAGCAGCTTAGGCCTCCAGGGTAGCTCCTACAATGAGCAGTTCTTC
-	-	TRBJ1-2	TRBV7-2	CASSQRWGGGYTF	TGTGCCAGCAGCCAGAGGTGGGGAGGCGGCTACACCTTC
-	few	TRBJ2-5	TRBV5-4	CASSDAWETQYF	TGTGCCAGCAGCGATGCGTGGGAGACCCAGTACTTC
-	few	TRBJ2-7	TRBV7-2	CASSLLNSGSYEQYF	TGTGCCAGCAGCTTATTAAATAGTGGGTCATACGAGCAGTACTTC
-	-	TRBJ1-3	TRBV6-5	CASSRVTGNTIYF	TGTGCCAGCAGTCGGGTAACTGGAAACACCATATATTTT
TRBD1	-	TRBJ2-5	TRBV10-3	CAISEGPQGAETQYF	TGTGCCATCAGTGAGGGGCCTCAGGGGGCGGAGACCCAGTACTTC
-	-	TRBJ1-3	TRBV30	CAWTLGGTFSGNTIYF	TGTGCCTGGACCCTAGGGGGGACTTTCTCTGGAAACACCATATATTTT
-	-	TRBJ1-2	TRBV2	CASLEQVGYGYTF	TGTGCCAGCCTGGAACAGGTGGGATATGGCTACACCTTC
-	-	TRBJ1-2	TRBV20-1	CSASSGGGYTF	TGCAGTGCTTCATCCGGGGGCGGCTACACCTTC
-	few	TRBJ1-2	TRBV18	CASSRLVEGIYGYTF	TGTGCCAGCTCACGTTTAGTAGAGGGGATCTATGGCTACACCTTC
-	-	TRBJ2-7	TRBV6-1	CASSPRGSYEQYF	TGTGCCAGCAGCCCCAGGGGCTCATACGAGCAGTACTTC
TRBD1	-	TRBJ2-1	TRBV11-3	CASSFRGQDNEQFF	TGTGCCAGCAGCTTCAGGGGGCAGGACAATGAGCAGTTCTTC
TRBD2	-	TRBJ2-1	TRBV9	CASSWGVAGVNEQFF	TGTGCCAGCTCCTGGGGGGTAGCGGGAGTGAATGAGCAGTTCTTC
TRBD2	-	TRBJ2-3	TRBV5-4	CASSLVGLAGTDTQYF	TGTGCCAGCAGCTTGGTAGGGCTAGCGGGCACAGATACGCAGTATTTT
TRBD1	-	TRBJ1-6	TRBV27	CASSPDRENSPLHF	TGTGCCAGCAGTCCGGACAGGGAGAATTCACCCCTCCACTTT
-	-	TRBJ2-5	TRBV7-2	CASSYQGGGGETQYF	TGTGCCAGCAGCTACCAGGGTGGAGGGGGAGAGACCCAGTACTTC
-	-	TRBJ2-1	TRBV6-5	CASKKDNEQFF	TGTGCCAGCAAGAAGGACAATGAGCAGTTCTTC
-	-	TRBJ2-3	TRBV19	CASKESGSTDTQYF	TGTGCCAGTAAGGAGAGCGGGAGCACAGATACGCAGTATTTT
-	-	TRBJ1-1	TRBV6-6	CASTLPGVGAFF	TGTGCCAGCACCCTTCCGGGAGTAGGCGCTTTCTTT
-	-	TRBJ2-5	TRBV10-3	CAITPNGGETQYF	TGTGCCATCACCCCGAATGGGGGAGAGACCCAGTACTTC
TRBD1	-	TRBJ1-4	TRBV5-1	CASSPTGGANEKLFF	TGCGCCAGCAGCCCGACAGGGGGGGCTAATGAAAAACTGTTTTTT
-	-	TRBJ2-1	TRBV25-1	CASSEFQKKGNEQFF	TGTGCCAGCAGTGAATTTCAAAAGAAGGGGAATGAGCAGTTCTTC
TRBD1	-	TRBJ2-4	TRBV6-1	CASSESRGPVDLAKNIQYF	TGTGCCAGCAGTGAATCCAGGGGGCCGGTGGACCTAGCCAAAAACATTCAGTACTTC
-	once	TRBJ2-3	TRBV4-2	CASSQGKVGGTDTQYF	TGTGCCAGCAGCCAAGGAAAGGTGGGTGGCACAGATACGCAGTATTTT
-	few	TRBJ1-6	TRBV7-9	CASSPSGGNSPLHF	TGTGCCAGCAGCCCCTCGGGGGGGAACTCACCCCTCCACTTT
-	-	TRBJ2-5	TRBV7-2	CASSLARTQYF	TGTGCCAGCAGCTTAGCGAGGACCCAGTACTTC